These T cell receptor beta chains were read from a single sample in a study of cytomegalovirus exposure and HLA in healthy donors. Assay: immunoSEQ multiplex PCR; the TCRdb copy retains only in-frame clones and omits some. The sample carries about 110,000 clones, roughly 87% recorded once. The sample taken for sequencing was PBMCs. The receptors were gathered from a woman aged 18-30 years in good health and CMV-seronegative. Both conserved end residues are part of each CDR3.

CDR3 protein: CASSDSRTGSDEQFF
V gene: TRBV6-4
J gene: TRBJ2-1

CDR3 protein: CASSDAGQSYEQYF
V gene: TRBV10-1
J gene: TRBJ2-7

CDR3 protein: CASNTSPGGALRAYNEQFF
V gene: TRBV2
J gene: TRBJ2-1

CDR3 protein: CASSDWREWVTGELFF
V gene: TRBV2
J gene: TRBJ2-2

CDR3 protein: CAWSRQGGALYGYTF
V gene: TRBV30
J gene: TRBJ1-2

CDR3 protein: CASSPGTGNYEQYF
V gene: TRBV28
J gene: TRBJ2-7

CDR3 protein: CASSGAGLTEAFF
V gene: TRBV2
J gene: TRBJ1-1

CDR3 protein: CASTNRVSLETQYF
V gene: TRBV28
J gene: TRBJ2-5

CDR3 protein: CASSEMAASNGELFF
V gene: TRBV25-1
J gene: TRBJ2-2

CDR3 protein: CASRRDRGRGVHF
V gene: TRBV28
J gene: TRBJ1-6

CDR3 protein: CASSPGGARTEAFF
V gene: TRBV7-2
J gene: TRBJ1-1

CDR3 protein: CASSLAQVNTEAFF
V gene: TRBV5-1
J gene: TRBJ1-1

CDR3 protein: CASSVSGGTYNEQFF
V gene: TRBV9
J gene: TRBJ2-1

CDR3 protein: CAFTQGSVDEQYF
V gene: TRBV30
J gene: TRBJ2-7

CDR3 protein: CASSFNSGWGNTEAFF
V gene: TRBV27
J gene: TRBJ1-1

CDR3 protein: CASSQSRSRYNEQFF
V gene: TRBV7-3
J gene: TRBJ2-1

CDR3 protein: CASSSIGRTGGAPLHF
V gene: TRBV7-2
J gene: TRBJ1-6

CDR3 protein: CASSPWGLRTEAFF
V gene: TRBV28
J gene: TRBJ1-1

CDR3 protein: CSVAPGQGETQYF
V gene: TRBV29-1
J gene: TRBJ2-5

CDR3 protein: CASSQVGTGGTDTQYF
V gene: TRBV18
J gene: TRBJ2-3

CDR3 protein: CASSRTSVHTGELFF
V gene: TRBV7-6
J gene: TRBJ2-2

CDR3 protein: CASSNYASGGGSPLHF
V gene: TRBV19
J gene: TRBJ1-6

CDR3 protein: CASSERLAGNEQFF
V gene: TRBV6-1
J gene: TRBJ2-1

CDR3 protein: CASSPSPGQSNTEAFF
V gene: TRBV28
J gene: TRBJ1-1

CDR3 protein: CASSLRGLAGYNEQFF
V gene: TRBV28
J gene: TRBJ2-1

CDR3 protein: CASGETGDHRTQYF
V gene: TRBV27
J gene: TRBJ2-5

CDR3 protein: CASINIAGGNEQFF
V gene: TRBV6-5
J gene: TRBJ2-1

CDR3 protein: CASSKEWGREQFF
V gene: TRBV5-1
J gene: TRBJ2-1

CDR3 protein: CASNIGRGLANEQFF
V gene: TRBV28
J gene: TRBJ2-1

CDR3 protein: CASSLSKGGYEQYF
V gene: TRBV27
J gene: TRBJ2-7

CDR3 protein: CASIGRGTYEQYF
V gene: TRBV2
J gene: TRBJ2-7

CDR3 protein: CAWNRAGEQYF
V gene: TRBV30
J gene: TRBJ2-7

CDR3 protein: CASSPDRGTEAFF
V gene: TRBV5-1
J gene: TRBJ1-1

CDR3 protein: CASSQTGTGKYEQYF
V gene: TRBV4-1
J gene: TRBJ2-7

CDR3 protein: CASSLMTGESYNEQFF
V gene: TRBV7-3
J gene: TRBJ2-1

CDR3 protein: CASSKLAGAGNEQFF
V gene: TRBV6-6
J gene: TRBJ2-1

CDR3 protein: CASSLVGGASNEQYF
V gene: TRBV11-2
J gene: TRBJ2-7

CDR3 protein: CASTSSREEEQYF
V gene: TRBV6-1
J gene: TRBJ2-7